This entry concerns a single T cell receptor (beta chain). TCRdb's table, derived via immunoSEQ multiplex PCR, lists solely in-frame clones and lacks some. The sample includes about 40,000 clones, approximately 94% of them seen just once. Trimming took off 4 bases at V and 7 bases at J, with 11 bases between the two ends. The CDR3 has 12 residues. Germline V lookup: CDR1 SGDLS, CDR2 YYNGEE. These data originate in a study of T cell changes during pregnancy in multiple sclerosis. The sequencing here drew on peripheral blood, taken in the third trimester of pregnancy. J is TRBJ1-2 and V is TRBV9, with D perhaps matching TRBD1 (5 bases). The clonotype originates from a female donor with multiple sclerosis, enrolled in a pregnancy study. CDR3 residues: CASSPVGVGYTF. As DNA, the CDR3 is TGTGCCAGCAGCCCTGTAGGGGTTGGCTACACCTTC.